These T cell receptor beta chains were read from a single sample in a study of technical replicates of blood from a few donors. Measured with immunoSEQ multiplex PCR; TCRdb has only the in-frame clones, and not every one. The table has 80,000 to 95,000 clones, approximately 96% seen once. Material for sequencing was T cells isolated from PBMCs. The source of these receptors is a human donor in good health. The CDR3 runs from the conserved cysteine through the conserved F or W. The D gene is left open where the match is weak. Clone sizes are given selectively: once, few, many, or a class where the clone is expanded.

D gene	V gene	J gene	clone size	CDR3 protein	CDR3 DNA
.	TRBV5-3	TRBJ1-1	.	CARSLLEAFF	TGTGCCAGAAGCCTACTTGAAGCTTTCTTT
TRBD1	TRBV6-1	TRBJ1-2	.	CASSESGETGYGYTF	TGTGCCAGCAGTGAATCTGGGGAGACAGGGTATGGCTACACCTTC
.	TRBV6-1	TRBJ1-1	.	CASIGSGQGHTEAFF	TGTGCCAGCATAGGATCGGGCCAGGGGCATACTGAAGCTTTCTTT
.	TRBV4-3	TRBJ2-7	.	CASSQVAGPYEQYF	TGCGCCAGCAGCCAAGTGGCGGGGCCTTACGAGCAGTACTTC
TRBD1	TRBV28	TRBJ1-1	.	CASITTGAGGLNTEAFF	TGTGCCAGCATTACAACAGGGGCAGGGGGCCTGAACACTGAAGCTTTCTTT
.	TRBV7-6	TRBJ2-7	.	CASSFTGNRDEQYF	TGTGCCAGCAGCTTCACAGGGAATCGAGACGAGCAGTACTTC
.	TRBV6-1	TRBJ2-7	.	CASSEIGGSYEQYF	TGTGCCAGCAGTGAAATCGGCGGGTCCTACGAGCAGTACTTC
TRBD1	TRBV6-5	TRBJ1-1	few	CASSYNEGAEAFF	TGTGCCAGCAGTTACAACGAGGGGGCCGAAGCTTTCTTT
TRBD1	TRBV30	TRBJ1-1	.	CAWSVSQGETEAFF	TGTGCCTGGAGTGTATCACAGGGGGAAACTGAAGCTTTCTTT
TRBD2	TRBV9	TRBJ2-3	.	CASSGRLAETTDTQYF	TGTGCCAGCAGCGGTCGACTAGCGGAAACCACAGATACGCAGTATTTT
.	TRBV19	TRBJ2-7	.	CASSPGTLWEQYF	TGTGCCAGTAGTCCTGGGACTCTTTGGGAGCAGTACTTC
TRBD1	TRBV5-1	TRBJ2-7	.	CASSPLGTETYEQYF	TGCGCCAGCAGCCCCTTAGGGACAGAGACCTACGAGCAGTACTTC
.	TRBV29-1	TRBJ2-3	.	CSVDGSLTDTQYF	TGCAGCGTTGACGGGTCCCTTACCGATACGCAGTATTTT
TRBD2	TRBV29-1	TRBJ2-1	.	CSVEDAAGGPMDEQFF	TGCAGCGTTGAAGATGCAGCGGGAGGGCCTATGGATGAGCAGTTCTTC
TRBD1	TRBV30	TRBJ1-5	.	CAWSSTGDQPQHF	TGTGCCTGGAGTAGCACAGGGGATCAACCCCAGCATTTT
.	TRBV5-5	TRBJ2-1	.	CASSLDLYSYNEQFF	TGTGCCAGCAGCTTGGACTTGTACTCCTACAATGAGCAGTTCTTC
.	TRBV5-5	TRBJ2-3	.	CASSPPGWWGDTDTQYF	TGTGCCAGCAGCCCCCCCGGGTGGTGGGGAGACACAGATACGCAGTATTTT
TRBD2	TRBV4-2	TRBJ2-1	once	CASSQNLLTSGGDNEQFF	TGTGCCAGCAGCCAAAATCTACTAACTAGCGGAGGGGACAATGAGCAGTTCTTC
.	TRBV11-3	TRBJ2-2	.	CASSLESGYGELFF	TGTGCCAGCAGCTTAGAGTCCGGGTACGGGGAGCTGTTTTTT
TRBD1	TRBV25-1	TRBJ1-2	.	CASKGQGNGYTF	TGTGCCAGCAAGGGACAGGGGAATGGCTACACCTTC
.	TRBV30	TRBJ2-5	.	CAWSQQETQYF	TGTGCCTGGTCACAACAAGAGACCCAGTACTTC
TRBD1	TRBV10-3	TRBJ1-1	.	CAISGTGGDTEAFF	TGTGCCATCAGTGGGACAGGAGGCGACACTGAAGCTTTCTTT
.	TRBV27	TRBJ1-1	.	CASSLGAANTEAFF	TGTGCCAGCAGTTTGGGGGCAGCGAACACTGAAGCTTTCTTT
.	TRBV6-6	TRBJ1-2	.	CASSRGHDYGYTF	TGTGCCAGCAGTAGAGGACACGACTATGGCTACACCTTC
.	TRBV11-2	TRBJ2-7	.	CASSLGSSYEQYF	TGTGCCAGCAGCTTAGGGAGCTCCTACGAGCAGTACTTC
.	TRBV25-1	TRBJ2-2	.	CASSEFSSNTGELFF	TGTGCCAGCAGTGAATTTTCGTCGAACACCGGGGAGCTGTTTTTT
TRBD1	TRBV5-5	TRBJ1-2	.	CASSLAGTGTAYLYGYTF	TGTGCCAGCAGCTTGGCCGGGACCGGGACAGCTTATCTCTATGGCTACACCTTC
.	TRBV19	TRBJ1-5	medium-sized	CASSRGPNQPQHF	TGTGCCAGTAGTCGAGGTCCCAATCAGCCCCAGCATTTT
.	TRBV18	TRBJ2-3	.	CASSPLGGRTDTQYF	TGTGCCAGCTCACCGTTAGGGGGACGGACAGATACGCAGTATTTT
.	TRBV7-3	TRBJ1-2	once	CASSLNKNYGYTF	TGTGCCAGCAGCTTAAACAAGAACTATGGCTACACCTTC
.	TRBV30	TRBJ1-1	.	CAWRPLGGGAMNTEAFF	TGTGCCTGGAGGCCTCTGGGAGGGGGGGCCATGAACACTGAAGCTTTCTTT
.	TRBV6-1	TRBJ2-2	.	CASSERSRGDTGELFF	TGTGCCAGCAGTGAAAGGAGCAGGGGGGACACCGGGGAGCTGTTTTTT
.	TRBV10-1	TRBJ2-2	.	CASSAQGTGELFF	TGCGCCAGCAGTGCCCAGGGCACCGGGGAGCTGTTTTTT
.	TRBV5-1	TRBJ2-7	.	CASGDGYEQYF	TGCGCCAGTGGAGACGGCTACGAGCAGTACTTC
.	TRBV19	TRBJ1-5	.	CASSIGDLNQPQHF	TGTGCCAGTAGTATAGGGGACTTGAATCAGCCCCAGCATTTT
.	TRBV19	TRBJ1-1	once	CASSLLPGQLNTEAFF	TGTGCCAGTAGTCTCTTACCTGGACAGCTGAACACTGAAGCTTTCTTT
.	TRBV15	TRBJ1-2	.	CATSRERLNYGYTF	TGTGCCACCAGCAGAGAAAGACTGAACTATGGCTACACCTTC
TRBD1	TRBV5-4	TRBJ2-2	.	CASSWGQGAGELFF	TGTGCCAGCAGCTGGGGACAGGGGGCCGGGGAGCTGTTTTTT
TRBD2	TRBV7-9	TRBJ2-2	.	CASSDAGTSHGELFF	TGTGCCAGCAGCGATGCCGGGACTAGCCACGGGGAGCTGTTTTTT
.	TRBV29-1	TRBJ1-1	.	CCGRLTGSTEAFF	TGCTGCGGGAGACTAACAGGGAGCACTGAAGCTTTCTTT
TRBD1	TRBV7-3	TRBJ2-7	once	CASSASGQGYYEQYF	TGTGCCAGCAGCGCCTCCGGACAGGGGTACTACGAGCAGTACTTC
.	TRBV2	TRBJ2-7	.	CASSVALPGIEPYEQYF	TGTGCCAGCAGTGTCGCCCTACCCGGGATAGAACCCTACGAGCAGTACTTC
.	TRBV4-3	TRBJ2-7	.	CASSQDSPRGRVSEQYF	TGCGCCAGCAGCCAAGACTCCCCGAGGGGGAGGGTCTCCGAGCAGTACTTC
.	TRBV7-2	TRBJ2-1	.	CASSFSEAVGGNEQFF	TGTGCCAGCAGCTTCAGCGAGGCGGTGGGAGGCAATGAGCAGTTCTTC
.	TRBV2	TRBJ2-7	.	CASRAPGLGQYF	TGTGCCAGCAGGGCACCGGGACTCGGGCAGTACTTC
TRBD2	TRBV6-1	TRBJ2-1	once	CASSGSGSGSIWFYNEQFF	TGTGCCAGCAGTGGAAGCGGGAGTGGATCTATATGGTTCTACAATGAGCAGTTCTTC
.	TRBV2	TRBJ1-2	.	CASSERQGTIYGYTF	TGTGCCAGCAGTGAACGGCAGGGGACCATTTATGGCTACACCTTC
TRBD1	TRBV6-6	TRBJ1-1	.	CASSPTGNPEAFF	TGTGCCAGCAGCCCGACAGGGAACCCTGAAGCTTTCTTT
.	TRBV6-1	TRBJ2-7	.	CASSETLTGNEQYF	TGTGCCAGCAGTGAAACCCTTACAGGGAACGAGCAGTACTTC
.	TRBV28	TRBJ2-5	.	CASSSPFTGWETQYF	TGTGCCAGCAGTTCCCCCTTCACAGGGTGGGAGACCCAGTACTTC
.	TRBV11-3	TRBJ1-1	.	CASSFGGEGTEAFF	TGTGCCAGCAGCTTTGGGGGGGAGGGTACTGAAGCTTTCTTT
TRBD1	TRBV27	TRBJ2-7	few	CASSGGTGYEQYF	TGTGCCAGCAGCGGAGGGACAGGCTACGAGCAGTACTTC
TRBD2	TRBV9	TRBJ2-3	.	CASSAEHNIAGAGDTQYF	TGTGCCAGCAGCGCCGAACACAATATAGCGGGGGCAGGAGATACGCAGTATTTT
TRBD2	TRBV5-1	TRBJ2-3	.	CATSSGRTDTQYF	TGCGCCACCTCTAGCGGGAGGACAGATACGCAGTATTTT